The clone carrying this TCR beta chain was counted many times. Its antigen is currently unknown. The data are from a study of molecular identifiers for immune sequencing clone quantification. Study at large: Four portions were sequenced after RNA from roughly 21,000 or 96,000 naive CD8 cells was split five ways in replicates. Study-level points and caveats: Clones above 20 RNA copies contained over 99% of effector molecules and under 1% of naive molecules.

MiXCR, applied by TCRdb to the PCR reads, yields one record per CDR3 protein. Among just under 650,000 distinct CDR3 sequences, 20% were seen once, and the ten largest hold roughly 0.9%. Germline lookup yields CDR1 SGDLS and CDR2 YYNGEE. The ends were cut back, 3 bases at V and 2 bases at J, with 11 bases in the middle. The CDR3 runs 14 residues. The clonotype originates from a human donor in good health. Some libraries in this study had Jurkat cell RNA spiked in. The sample consisted of naive CD8+ T cells from blood, with Jurkat cell RNA spiked in. The subset here: FACS-sorted CD8+CD4-CCR7+CD45RA+ naive T cells. The chain has TRBV9 and TRBJ1-1; D is ambiguous. Here the CDR3 reads CASSGLDGNTEAFF. The CDR3 coding sequence is TGTGCCAGCAGCGGATTGGACGGAAACACTGAAGCTTTCTTT.